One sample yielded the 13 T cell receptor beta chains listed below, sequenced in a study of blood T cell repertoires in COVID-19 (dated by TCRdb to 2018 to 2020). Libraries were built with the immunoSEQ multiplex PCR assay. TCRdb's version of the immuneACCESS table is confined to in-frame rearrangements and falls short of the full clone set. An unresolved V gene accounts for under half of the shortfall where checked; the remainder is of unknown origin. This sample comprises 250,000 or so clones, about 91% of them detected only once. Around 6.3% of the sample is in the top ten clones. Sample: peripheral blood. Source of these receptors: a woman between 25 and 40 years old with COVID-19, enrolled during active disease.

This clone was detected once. CDR3 protein: CSVSLAGAVGSEQFF. The DNA of the CDR3 is TGCAGCGTTTCTCTAGCGGGAGCCGTGGGGAGTGAGCAGTTCTTC. The chain links TRBV29-1 to TRBJ2-1, with 10 bases that match TRBD2. CDR1 and CDR2 from the germline V gene are SQVTM and ANQGSEA. Trimming cost V 5 bases and J 9 bases; bases outside gene matches: 13. The CDR3 spans 15 residues.

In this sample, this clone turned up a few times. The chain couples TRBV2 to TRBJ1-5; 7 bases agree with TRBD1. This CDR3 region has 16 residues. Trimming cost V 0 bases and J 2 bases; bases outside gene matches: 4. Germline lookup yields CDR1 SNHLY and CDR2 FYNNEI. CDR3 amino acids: CASSEALGQRNQPQHF. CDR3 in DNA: TGTGCCAGCAGTGAAGCGCTGGGACAGCGCAATCAGCCCCAGCATTTT.

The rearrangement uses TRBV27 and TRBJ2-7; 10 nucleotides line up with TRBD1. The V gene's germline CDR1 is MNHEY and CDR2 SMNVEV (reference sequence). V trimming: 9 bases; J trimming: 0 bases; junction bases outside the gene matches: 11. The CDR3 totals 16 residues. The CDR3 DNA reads TGTGCCAGTGGACAGGGGGGACTAAGTGGCTCCTACGAGCAGTACTTC. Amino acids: CASGQGGLSGSYEQYF.

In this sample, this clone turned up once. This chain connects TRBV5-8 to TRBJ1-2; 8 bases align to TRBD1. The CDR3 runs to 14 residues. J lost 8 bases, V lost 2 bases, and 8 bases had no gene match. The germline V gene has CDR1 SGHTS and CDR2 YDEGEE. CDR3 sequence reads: CASSFRGLPLGYTF. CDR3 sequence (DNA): TGTGCCAGCAGCTTCAGGGGGCTACCTCTCGGCTACACCTTC.

CDR3 region: CASVAGGADTGELFF. The CDR3 nucleotides read TGTGCCAGCGTGGCTGGGGGGGCTGACACCGGGGAGCTGTTTTTT. V gene TRBV2 combines with J gene TRBJ2-2, with D possibly matching TRBD2 (7 bases). The CDR3 contains 15 residues. With 8 bases removed from V and 3 bases from J, the gap between germline ends came to 16 bases. Germline V gene sequence: CDR1 SNHLY, CDR2 FYNNEI.

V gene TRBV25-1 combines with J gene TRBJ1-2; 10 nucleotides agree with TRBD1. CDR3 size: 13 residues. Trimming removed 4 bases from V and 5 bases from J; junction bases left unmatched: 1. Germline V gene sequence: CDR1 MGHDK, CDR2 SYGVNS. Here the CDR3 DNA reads TGTGCCAGCAGTGCGGGACAGGGGTATGGCTACACCTTC. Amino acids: CASSAGQGYGYTF.

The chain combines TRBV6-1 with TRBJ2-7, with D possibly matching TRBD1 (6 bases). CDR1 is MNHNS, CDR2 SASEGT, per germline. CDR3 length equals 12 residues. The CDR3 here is CASSETGYEQYV. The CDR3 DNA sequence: TGTGCCAGCAGTGAAACAGGGTACGAGCAATACGTC.

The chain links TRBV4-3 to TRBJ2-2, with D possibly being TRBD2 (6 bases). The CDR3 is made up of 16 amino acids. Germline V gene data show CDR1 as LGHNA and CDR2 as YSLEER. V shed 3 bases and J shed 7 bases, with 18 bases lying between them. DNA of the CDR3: TGCGCCAGCAGCCACGCACCGGGAGCCTGGGGCGGGGAGCTGTTTTTT. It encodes CASSHAPGAWGGELFF.

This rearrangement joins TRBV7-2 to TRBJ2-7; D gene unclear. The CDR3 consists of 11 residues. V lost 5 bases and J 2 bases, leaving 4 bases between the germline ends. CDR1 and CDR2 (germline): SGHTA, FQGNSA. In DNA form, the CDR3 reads TGTGCCAGCAGCCCCACCTACGAGCAGTACTTC. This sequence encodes CASSPTYEQYF.

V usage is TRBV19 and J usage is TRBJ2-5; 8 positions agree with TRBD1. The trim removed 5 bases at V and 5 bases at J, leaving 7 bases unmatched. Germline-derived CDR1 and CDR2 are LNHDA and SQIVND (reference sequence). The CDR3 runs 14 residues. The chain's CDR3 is CASSPRTGTETQYF. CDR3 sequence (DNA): TGTGCCAGTAGTCCACGGACAGGGACGGAGACCCAGTACTTC. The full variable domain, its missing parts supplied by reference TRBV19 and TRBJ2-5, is DGGITQSPKYLFRKEGQNVTLSCEQNLNHDAMYWYRQDPGQGLRLIYYSQIVNDFQKGDIAEGYSVSREKKESFPLTVTSAQKNPTAFYLCASSPRTGTETQYFGPGTRLLVL.

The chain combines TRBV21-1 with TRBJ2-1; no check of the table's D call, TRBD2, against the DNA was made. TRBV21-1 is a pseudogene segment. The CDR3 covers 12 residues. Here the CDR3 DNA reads TGTGCCAGGTTCTCTAGCGGATGTGAGCAGTTCTTC. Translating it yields CARFSSGCEQFF.

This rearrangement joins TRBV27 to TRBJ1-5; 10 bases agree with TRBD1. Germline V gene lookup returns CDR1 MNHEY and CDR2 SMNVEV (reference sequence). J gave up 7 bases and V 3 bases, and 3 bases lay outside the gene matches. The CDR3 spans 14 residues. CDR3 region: CASSLGQGNQPQHF. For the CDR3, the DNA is TGTGCCAGCAGTTTGGGACAGGGGAACCAGCCCCAGCATTTT.

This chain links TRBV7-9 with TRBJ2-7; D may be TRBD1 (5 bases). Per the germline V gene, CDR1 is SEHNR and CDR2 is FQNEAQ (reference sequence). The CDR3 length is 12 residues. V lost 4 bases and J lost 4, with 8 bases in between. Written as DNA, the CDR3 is TGTGCCAGCAGCTCGACAGTATACGAGCAGTACTTC. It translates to CASSSTVYEQYF. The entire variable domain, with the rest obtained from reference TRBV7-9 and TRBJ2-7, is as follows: DTGVSQNPRHKITKRGQNVTFRCDPISEHNRLYWYRQTLGQGPEFLTYFQNEAQLEKSRLLSDRFSAERPKGSFSTLEIQRTEQGDSAMYLCASSSTVYEQYFGPGTRLTVT.